Each of the 21 T cell receptor beta chains below was sequenced from the same sample in a study of blood T cell repertoires in COVID-19. Sequenced by immunoSEQ multiplex PCR; TCRdb stores in-frame clones only, minus some. Of hundreds of thousands of clones listed, roughly 88% are singletons. The specimen sequenced was peripheral blood. These receptor sequences come from a woman in her seventies with COVID-19, enrolled during active disease.

This sequence joins TRBV30 and TRBJ1-5, with D maybe TRBD1 (5 bases). V lost 0 bases and J 5 bases, leaving 8 bases between the germline ends. The germline gives CDR1 GTSNPN, CDR2 SVGIG (reference sequence). CDR3 length: 13 residues. Written as DNA, the CDR3 is TGTGCCTGGAGTGTTCTCAGGGATCAGCCCCAGCATTTT. The encoded protein is CAWSVLRDQPQHF.

J is TRBJ1-2 and V is TRBV6-2 or TRBV6-3; D perhaps matches TRBD1 (6 bases). Germline V gene data show CDR1 as MNHEY and CDR2 as SVGEGT. V dropped 6 bases and J dropped 4 bases, with 12 bases sitting between them. The CDR3 has 13 amino acids. The CDR3 DNA follows: TGTGCCAGCAGCTTGGACAGATCCTATGGCTACACCTTC. Its translation: CASSLDRSYGYTF.

This chain joins TRBV5-1 and TRBJ1-3; D gene ambiguous. The CDR3 spans 16 residues. The ends were cut back, 1 base at V and 0 bases at J, with 11 bases in the middle. Germline assignment: CDR1 SGHRS and CDR2 YFSETQ. The CDR3 here is CASSLLPGNSGNTIYF. As DNA, the CDR3 is TGCGCCAGCAGCTTGTTGCCAGGAAACTCTGGAAACACCATATATTTT.

On this clone itself: At the DNA level, this CDR3 is encoded by other sequences in the same sample as well. V is TRBV28 and J is TRBJ1-2; a possible D gene is TRBD1 (6 bases). Trimming took off 6 bases at V and 8 bases at J, with 13 bases between the two ends. The CDR3 totals 12 residues. Germline lookup yields CDR1 MDHEN and CDR2 SYDVKM. The CDR3 is CASSLQGRGYTF. The CDR3 DNA reads as TGTGCCAGCAGCCTTCAGGGGAGAGGCTACACCTTC.

The V call is TRBV5-4, the J call TRBJ2-7, with 12 bases matching TRBD2. The J segment lost 5 bases and the V segment lost 5 bases, leaving 8 bases of the junction unmatched. This CDR3 comprises 15 residues. Germline lookup yields CDR1 SGHNT and CDR2 YYREEE (reference sequence). The CDR3 coding sequence is TGTGCCAGCAGTCCGAGACTAGCGGGAGATCACGAGCAGTACTTC. Translation: CASSPRLAGDHEQYF.

The chain links TRBV11-2 to TRBJ2-1; 8 nucleotides align to TRBD1. Trimming at V came to 7 bases and at J to 8 bases, leaving 10 bases not matched to a gene. Germline V gene lookup returns CDR1 SGHAT and CDR2 FQNNGV. This CDR3 region has 14 residues. The CDR3 region has the DNA TGTGCCAGCATCATTCAGGGGGCGCGGGATGAGCAGTTCTTC. It yields the protein CASIIQGARDEQFF.

This chain links TRBV6-5 with TRBJ2-7; the D gene is possibly TRBD2 (6 bases). The CDR3 runs 14 residues. V shed 6 bases and J shed 3 bases, with 15 bases lying between them. In germline, CDR1 is MNHEY, CDR2 SVGAGI. CDR3 sequence: CASRRPMGGYEQYF. CDR3 bases: TGTGCCAGCAGACGACCAATGGGGGGCTACGAGCAGTACTTC.

The chain has TRBV3-1 (or the pseudogene TRBV3-2) and TRBJ2-7, with a tentative D call TRBD2 (5 bases). CDR3 length: 17 amino acids. Trimming stripped 1 base from V and 0 bases from J, with 16 bases between. Looked up from germline, CDR1 is LGHDT and CDR2 is YNNKEL (reference sequence). The CDR3 DNA follows: TGTGCCAGCAGCCAAGCCGTGGGCGGGCCGAGCTCCTACGAGCAGTACTTC. Translating it yields CASSQAVGGPSSYEQYF.

J is TRBJ2-1 and V is TRBV6-5; D ambiguous. This CDR3 contains 11 residues. Per germline, CDR1 MNHEY and CDR2 SVGAGI. V was pared by 6 bases and J by 7 bases, with 7 bases between. DNA of the CDR3: TGTGCCAGCAGCCGCCAGAATGAGCAGTTCTTC. This sequence encodes CASSRQNEQFF.

This clone showed up just once. The chain has TRBV5-4 and TRBJ2-3, with D perhaps TRBD2 (6 bases). Germline-derived CDR1 and CDR2 are SGHNT and YYREEE (reference sequence). This CDR3 is 17 amino acids long. The V end lost 3 bases, the J end lost 0 bases, and 17 bases lay between the germline ends. For the CDR3, the DNA is TGTGCCAGCAGCTCGTTCTCGGGCGGGGCTAGCACAGATACGCAGTATTTT. Translation gives CASSSFSGGASTDTQYF.

V usage is TRBV20-1 and J usage is TRBJ1-2; a weak D match, TRBD1 (6 bases). V gave up 3 bases and J gave up 8 bases, with 13 bases separating them. The CDR3 covers 12 residues. Germline assignment: CDR1 DFQATT and CDR2 SNEGSKA (reference sequence). The CDR3 spells CSASFAGEGYTF. The CDR3 DNA sequence: TGCAGTGCTAGTTTTGCAGGGGAAGGCTACACCTTC.

This chain joins TRBV28 and TRBJ2-7, with a tentative D call TRBD1 (6 bases). Germline V CDR1 and CDR2: MDHEN, SYDVKM. The CDR3 extends over 14 amino acids. Between the trimmed V and J ends, which lost 8 bases and 4 bases, there was a span of 18 bases. The CDR3 sequence is CASGSEGDGYEQYF. In DNA form, the CDR3 reads TGTGCCAGCGGGAGCGAGGGGGACGGATACGAGCAGTACTTC.

This chain links TRBV11-2 with TRBJ2-7, with 8 bases identical to TRBD1. CDR3 length: 16 amino acids. V lost 3 bases and J lost 2; bases outside the gene matches: 9. Germline CDR1 reads SGHAT; CDR2 reads FQNNGV. The CDR3 here is CASSFLPGTGAYEQYF. DNA of the CDR3: TGTGCCAGCAGCTTCTTGCCTGGGACAGGAGCCTACGAGCAGTACTTC.

The DNA for the CDR3 is TGTGCCAGCAGCATCTACGCGGGCACCACAGATACGCAGTATTTT. Translated, it gives CASSIYAGTTDTQYF. This chain connects TRBV16 to TRBJ2-3, with D maybe TRBD2 (5 bases). Per the germline V gene, CDR1 is KGHSY and CDR2 is FQNENV. The CDR3 contains 15 residues. The germline V and J ends were trimmed by 5 bases and 2 bases, with 14 bases remaining between them.

This clone appeared once. The CDR3 DNA reads TGTGCCAGCAGCTCTTGGACTAGCGGGAGCATCGGTTACGAGCAGTACTTC. Translation gives CASSSWTSGSIGYEQYF. The genes are TRBV11-2 and TRBJ2-7; 13 bases line up with TRBD2. Per germline, CDR1 SGHAT and CDR2 FQNNGV. V trimming: 4 bases; J trimming: 4 bases; junction bases outside the gene matches: 10. The CDR3 spans 17 residues.

This clone was detected once. The V gene is TRBV19, the J gene TRBJ1-2; TRBD1 aligns across 8 bases. CDR1 is LNHDA, CDR2 SQIVND, per germline (reference sequence). V gave up 5 bases and J gave up 4 bases; unmatched junction bases: 9. The CDR3 length is 15 residues. CDR3 amino acids: CASSSSRQGTYGYTF. CDR3 DNA: TGTGCCAGTAGTTCATCCCGACAGGGGACCTATGGCTACACCTTC. The full variable domain, its missing parts supplied by reference TRBV19 and TRBJ1-2, is DGGITQSPKYLFRKEGQNVTLSCEQNLNHDAMYWYRQDPGQGLRLIYYSQIVNDFQKGDIAEGYSVSREKKESFPLTVTSAQKNPTAFYLCASSSSRQGTYGYTFGSGTRLTVV.

V is TRBV10-2 and J is TRBJ1-6; TRBD1 is a possible D gene (6 bases). The V gene's germline CDR1 is WSHSY and CDR2 SAAADI. CDR3 length: 15 amino acids. Trimming removed 6 bases at V and 6 bases at J, with 15 bases between. The CDR3, as DNA: TGCGCCAGCAGCAGAACGTCGGACAGTAATTCACCCCTCCACTTT. Its protein is CASSRTSDSNSPLHF.

The gene calls are TRBV6-2 or TRBV6-3 and TRBJ1-5; 9 nucleotides line up with TRBD1. From germline, CDR1 is MNHEY and CDR2 SVGEGT. The V and J ends lost 6 bases and 2 bases, in that order; junction bases with no gene match: 5. The CDR3 length is 15 residues. The CDR3 DNA reads as TGTGCCAGCAGCCACCGGGACAGGGGCAATCAGCCCCAGCATTTT. Protein sequence: CASSHRDRGNQPQHF.

This chain links TRBV18 with TRBJ1-3, with a weak D call TRBD1 (6 bases). Trimming took off 2 bases at V and 0 bases at J, with 11 bases between the two ends. Germline V gene lookup returns CDR1 KGHSH and CDR2 LQKENI. There are 16 residues in the CDR3. The CDR3, as DNA: TGTGCCAGCTCACCAGCGGACAGACACTCTGGAAACACCATATATTTT. Translation gives CASSPADRHSGNTIYF.

The V and J genes are TRBV7-2 and TRBJ1-5, with 9 bases lining up with TRBD1. Germline assignment: CDR1 SGHTA and CDR2 FQGNSA. The CDR3 sequence is 15 residues long. With 5 bases clipped from V and 6 bases from J, the junction kept 8 bases outside the gene matches. As DNA, the CDR3 is TGTGCCAGCAGCACCCGGACAGGGGAGAGTCAGCCCCAGCATTTT. As protein: CASSTRTGESQPQHF.

This chain uses TRBV12-3 or TRBV12-4 with TRBJ1-1, with no clear D. The germline V and J ends were trimmed by 3 bases and 3 bases, with 5 bases remaining between them. This CDR3 is 12 amino acids long. CDR3 in DNA: TGTGCCAGCAGTTTCCCCTACACTGAAGCTTTCTTT. This gives the protein CASSFPYTEAFF.